This record concerns one TCR beta chain sequence. Its antigen remains unidentified. As the method for making TCR beta libraries, quantitative 5'-RACE with molecular barcodes was used. TCRdb re-called the 5' RACE reads with MiXCR, one entry per CDR3 protein. This sample carries about 110,000 distinct CDR3 sequences, around 24% of them seen once, and the ten largest clones take 12%. The germline V gene encodes CDR1 SQVTM and CDR2 ANQGSEA. This CDR3 has 13 residues. This sample stems from a study of CD8 T cells in ankylosing spondylitis. Study-wide points: In ankylosing spondylitis blood, a motif of roughly 8 highly homologous TCR beta variants appeared characteristic. Prior literature has documented some motif variants in synovial fluid and blood from reactive arthritis. Researchers reportedly found disease-linked clones significantly enriched in matched ankylosing spondylitis synovial fluid.

V gene TRBV29-1 combines with J gene TRBJ1-2; D uncertain. The source material was synovial fluid, either unsorted or a sorted T cell fraction (not recorded which). The receptor was isolated from a male donor with ankylosing spondylitis. DNA for the CDR3: TGCACCACGAATGAAGGGATGAACTATGGCTACACCTTC. Its translation: CTTNEGMNYGYTF.